This TCR beta chain came from a study of T-cell memory formation after mild COVID-19. Turning to this clonotype: What it binds is not known.

Using its own MiXCR run on the 5' RACE reads, TCRdb lists one record per CDR3 protein. This sample has around 90,000 distinct CDR3 sequences, with about 14% found just once. General study results and limits: Those CD4+ clones that contracted were mainly in CM and EM (CD8+ ones in EMRA).

Germline V CDR1 and CDR2: SQVTM, ANQGSEA. The CDR3 runs to 13 residues. Losses at the gene ends were 7 bases for V and 1 base for J; bases not matched to a gene: 3. Sequencing used PBMCs or a T cell subset sorted from them (not recorded which). The chain combines TRBV29-1 with TRBJ2-2, with 7 nucleotides matching TRBD1. This TCR derives from a man between 18 and 35 years old who had mild COVID-19 (a few samples of this study predate the infection). Cell type and time point are not known. This CDR3 is CSARTGNTGELFF. The CDR3 bases are TGCAGCGCCCGGACAGGGAACACCGGGGAGCTGTTTTTT.